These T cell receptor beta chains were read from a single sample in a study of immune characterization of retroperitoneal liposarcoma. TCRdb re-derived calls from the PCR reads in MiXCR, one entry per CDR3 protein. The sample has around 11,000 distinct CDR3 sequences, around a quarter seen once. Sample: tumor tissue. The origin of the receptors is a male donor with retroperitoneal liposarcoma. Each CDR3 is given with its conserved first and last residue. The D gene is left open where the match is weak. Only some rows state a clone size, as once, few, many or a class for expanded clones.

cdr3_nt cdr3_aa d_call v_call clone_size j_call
TGTGCCAGCAGCTTACAGGGGAGGCGGGAAAAACTGTTTTTT CASSLQGRREKLFF TRBD1 TRBV6-1 many TRBJ1-4
TGTGCCAGCAGTGAGACAGGCCACTCCTACGAGCAGTACTTC CASSETGHSYEQYF - TRBV6-1 medium-sized TRBJ2-7
TGTGCCAGCGGACCGTTAGGGGGGAGTAATGAAAAACTGTTTTTT CASGPLGGSNEKLFF - TRBV11-2 many TRBJ1-4
TGTGCCAGCAGCTCAGAGACAGGGACCTCCTACGAGCAGTTCTTC CASSSETGTSYEQFF TRBD1 TRBV7-2 - TRBJ2-1
TGTGCCAGCAGTTACCACGCGGGAGGAGGTAATGAGCAGTACTTC CASSYHAGGGNEQYF TRBD2 TRBV6-6 - TRBJ2-5
TGTGCCAGCAGTTACTCGTCCACCCTGAACACTGAAGCTTTCTTT CASSYSSTLNTEAFF - TRBV6-6 - TRBJ1-1
TGTGCCAGCAGTGAAGTCTTCCAGGTTAGGGCAGATACGCAGTATTTT CASSEVFQVRADTQYF - TRBV6-1 many TRBJ2-3
TGTGCCAGCAGCGATGCCTTGGTAGGCCACCTCTACAATGAGCAGTTCTTC CASSDALVGHLYNEQFF - TRBV6-1 many TRBJ2-1
TGTGCCAGCAGCAGGTCCCGCGGGGAGAATGAGCAGTACTTC CASSRSRGENEQYF - TRBV6-1 once TRBJ2-7
TGTGCTAGTGCCTTGAGCGGGGGCTACAATGAGCAGTTCTTC CASALSGGYNEQFF TRBD2 TRBV12-5 many TRBJ2-1
TGTGCCAGCAGCCTGGGACTAGCGGGAATCTACGAGCAGTTCTTC CASSLGLAGIYEQFF TRBD2 TRBV5-6 - TRBJ2-1
TGTGCCAGCAGTGAAGGGCAGGAGACCCACGAGCAGTTCTTC CASSEGQETHEQFF - TRBV6-1 many TRBJ2-1
TGTGCCAGCAGCCCCGGGGGGGCGGATGCCTACGAGCAGTTCTTC CASSPGGADAYEQFF TRBD2 TRBV11-3 - TRBJ2-1
TGTGCCAGCAGTTACGCAGAAACGGCCGGGGAGCTGTTTTTT CASSYAETAGELFF - TRBV6-6 few TRBJ2-2
TGTGCCAGCAGCTTCAAGGGCGAGCAGTTCTTC CASSFKGEQFF - TRBV11-2 few TRBJ2-1
TGTGCCAGCAGTGACATGGATCCCGAGCAGTACTTC CASSDMDPEQYF - TRBV6-1 many TRBJ2-7
TGTGCCAGCAGCCCGCTAGCGGGAGGGCTAGATGAGCAGTTCTTC CASSPLAGGLDEQFF TRBD2 TRBV6-1 many TRBJ2-1
TGTGCCTCGCAGGCTAGCGGGCGGTACGAGCAGTACTTC CASQASGRYEQYF TRBD2 TRBV6-6 - TRBJ2-7
TGTGCCAGCAGCTTGGGGAGGACAGGGTCATCCAAAAACATTCAGTTCTTC CASSLGRTGSSKNIQFF TRBD1 TRBV7-6 medium-sized TRBJ2-1
TGTGCCACCAGTGATGCCTATGGCAGGGCACCCTACAATGAGCAGTTCTTC CATSDAYGRAPYNEQFF - TRBV24-1 - TRBJ2-1
TGTGCCACCGCGGACAGGGGGCATGAGCAGTTCTTC CATADRGHEQFF TRBD1 TRBV6-1 medium-sized TRBJ2-1
TGTGCCATCAGCAGACAGGGATCGAACACTGAAGCTTTCTTT CAISRQGSNTEAFF TRBD1 TRBV10-3 - TRBJ1-1
TGTGCCAGCAGACGAAGCGGGACAGGGGACAATGAGCAGTACTTC CASRRSGTGDNEQYF TRBD1 TRBV7-6 few TRBJ2-4
TGTGCCAGCAGCTTAGACGGCGGGAGTCTCAAGTACGAGCAGTACTTC CASSLDGGSLKYEQYF TRBD2 TRBV7-2 few TRBJ2-7
TGTGCCAGCAGCCCGAAGGGTGGGGGGAACACCGGGGAGCTGTTTTTT CASSPKGGGNTGELFF - TRBV7-9 many TRBJ2-2
TGCGCCAGCAGCCAGGCTAGGTTGGGGACAGGGGGCACAGATACGCAGTATTTT CASSQARLGTGGTDTQYF TRBD1 TRBV4-3 - TRBJ2-3
TGTGCCAGCAGTTTAGCACAGGGCTCCTACGAGCAGTTCTTC CASSLAQGSYEQFF - TRBV12-3/TRBV12-4 many TRBJ2-1
TGTGCCAGCAGTGAACAGGCCCAGCGGGAGCAGTACTTC CASSEQAQREQYF TRBD2 TRBV6-1 - TRBJ2-4